This T cell receptor beta chain stems from a study of shared clonotypes between healthy human individuals. Overall study results and limits: Represented genetic and exposure-history diversity was restricted by having few donors. The study generally estimated greater richness for naive than memory subsets.

Germline CDR1 and CDR2: LGHNT and FRNRAP. This CDR3 is built from 15 residues. V lost 0 bases, J lost 3 bases, and 9 bases lay in between. Method: immunoSEQ multiplex PCR; TCRdb's copy keeps in-frame clones and lacks some. The sample has a few million clones; 90% to 95% are singletons. On this clone itself: Its antigen is not known.

The rearrangement uses TRBV12-5 and TRBJ1-5; D may be TRBD1 (6 bases). The source material was naive CD4+ T cells sorted from blood. Specified subset: CD45RA+ positively selected. The TCR sequence derives from a man younger than 35 in good health. The CDR3 bases are TGTGCTAGTGGTTTGGTACAGGGAGACAATCAGCCCCAGCATTTT. Translated, it gives CASGLVQGDNQPQHF.